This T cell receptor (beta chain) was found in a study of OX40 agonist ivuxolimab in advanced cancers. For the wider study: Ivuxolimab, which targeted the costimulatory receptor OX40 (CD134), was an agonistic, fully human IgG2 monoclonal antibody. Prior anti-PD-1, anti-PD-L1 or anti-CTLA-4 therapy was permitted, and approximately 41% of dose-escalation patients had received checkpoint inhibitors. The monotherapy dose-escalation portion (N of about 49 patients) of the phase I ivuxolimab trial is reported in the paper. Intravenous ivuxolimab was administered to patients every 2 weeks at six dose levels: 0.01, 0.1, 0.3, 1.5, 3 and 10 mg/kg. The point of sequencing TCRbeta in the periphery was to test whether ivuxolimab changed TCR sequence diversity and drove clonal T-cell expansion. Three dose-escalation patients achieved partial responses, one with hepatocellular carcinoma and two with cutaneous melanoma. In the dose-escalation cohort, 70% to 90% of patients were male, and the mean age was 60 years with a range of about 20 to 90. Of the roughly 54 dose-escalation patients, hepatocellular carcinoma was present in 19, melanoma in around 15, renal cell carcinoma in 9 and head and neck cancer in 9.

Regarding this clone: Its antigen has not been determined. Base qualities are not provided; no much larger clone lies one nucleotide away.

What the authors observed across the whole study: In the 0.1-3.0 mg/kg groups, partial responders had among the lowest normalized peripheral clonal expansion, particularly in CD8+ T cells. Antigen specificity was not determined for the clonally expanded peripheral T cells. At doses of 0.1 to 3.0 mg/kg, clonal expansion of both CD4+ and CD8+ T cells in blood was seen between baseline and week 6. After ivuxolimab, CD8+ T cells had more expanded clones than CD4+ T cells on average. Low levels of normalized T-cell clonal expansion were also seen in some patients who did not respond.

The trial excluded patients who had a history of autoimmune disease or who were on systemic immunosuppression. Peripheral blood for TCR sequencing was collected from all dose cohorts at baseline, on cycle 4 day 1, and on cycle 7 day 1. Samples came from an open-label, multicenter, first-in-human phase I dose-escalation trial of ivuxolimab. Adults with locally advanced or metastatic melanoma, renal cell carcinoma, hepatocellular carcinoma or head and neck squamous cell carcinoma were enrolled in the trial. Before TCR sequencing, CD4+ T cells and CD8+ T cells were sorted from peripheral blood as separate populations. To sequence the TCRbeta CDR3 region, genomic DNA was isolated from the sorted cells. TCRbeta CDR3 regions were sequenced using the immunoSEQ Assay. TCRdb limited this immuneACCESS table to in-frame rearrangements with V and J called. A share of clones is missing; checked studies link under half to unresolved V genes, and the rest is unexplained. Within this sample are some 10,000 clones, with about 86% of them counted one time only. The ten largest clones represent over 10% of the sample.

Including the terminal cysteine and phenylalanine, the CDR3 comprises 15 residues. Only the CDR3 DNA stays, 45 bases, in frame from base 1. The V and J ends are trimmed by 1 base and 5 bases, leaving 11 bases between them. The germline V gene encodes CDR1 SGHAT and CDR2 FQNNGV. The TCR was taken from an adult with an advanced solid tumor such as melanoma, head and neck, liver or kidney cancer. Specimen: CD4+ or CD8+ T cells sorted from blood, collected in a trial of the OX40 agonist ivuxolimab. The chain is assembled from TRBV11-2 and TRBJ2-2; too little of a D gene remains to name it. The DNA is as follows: TGTGCCAGCAGCTTAGGCGGTTTGGGGACCGGGGAGCTGTTTTTT. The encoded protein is CASSLGGLGTGELFF.